Below, 5 T cell receptor beta chains from the same sample are listed, as sequenced in a study of immune evolution from preneoplasia to lung adenocarcinoma. Profiling relied on immunoSEQ multiplex PCR, and the TCRdb table lists in-frame clones only, not all of them. The data show around 6,000 clones, with 65% to 80% seen just once and about 10% held by the top ten. Material for sequencing was FFPE lung adenocarcinoma in situ tissue. These receptors were taken from a donor aged 70 or over with lung adenocarcinoma.

For this clone: It differs at one base from a far larger clone, so likely a read error. Other DNA sequences of this sample code for an identical CDR3. J is TRBJ2-5 and V is TRBV4-2; 9 nucleotides line up with TRBD2. Germline V gene lookup returns CDR1 LGHNA and CDR2 YNFKEQ. This CDR3 has 16 residues. The J segment lost 2 bases and the V segment lost 3 bases, leaving 7 bases of the junction unmatched. CDR3 DNA sequence: TGTGCCAGCAGCCAGGGTGCTAGCGGGGCACAAGAGACCCAGTACTTC. Amino acids: CASSQGASGAQETQYF.

The chain joins TRBV18 to TRBJ1-2; 8 nucleotides line up with TRBD1. V lost 5 bases, J lost 0 bases, and 2 bases stayed unmatched. Per germline, CDR1 KGHSH and CDR2 LQKENI. The CDR3 totals 14 residues. The CDR3: CASSRDRSNYGYTF. DNA for the CDR3: TGTGCCAGCTCAAGGGACAGGTCTAACTATGGCTACACCTTC.

This chain joins TRBV28 and TRBJ1-1; no clear D gene. From germline, CDR1 is MDHEN and CDR2 SYDVKM. This CDR3 region has 11 residues. V lost 1 base, J lost 14 bases, and 11 bases lay in between. CDR3 protein: CASSLSRVRFF. The CDR3 DNA reads as TGTGCCAGCAGTTTATCTAGGGTAAGATTCTTT.

The chain combines TRBV11-2 with TRBJ2-7; D not resolved. V was clipped by 2 bases and J by 4 bases, with 12 bases between them. This CDR3 contains 14 residues. Per the germline V gene, CDR1 is SGHAT and CDR2 is FQNNGV. Written as DNA, the CDR3 is TGTGCCAGCAGCTTAAATCGATGGAGTTACGAGCAGTACTTC. Translating it yields CASSLNRWSYEQYF.

The rearrangement links TRBV29-1 to TRBJ1-4, with no clear D. This CDR3 contains 12 residues. The V end lost 1 base, the J end lost 8 bases, and 8 bases lay between the germline ends. From germline, CDR1 is SQVTM and CDR2 ANQGSEA. CDR3 in amino acids: CSVEVQGEKLFF. DNA of the CDR3: TGCAGCGTTGAAGTGCAAGGGGAAAAACTGTTTTTT.